Each of the 5 T cell receptor beta chains below was sequenced from the same sample in a study of T cells in women clearing cervical HPV infection. Assay used: immunoSEQ multiplex PCR; TCRdb lists only in-frame clones, some missing. The repertoire table contains 22,000 or so clones. The sequencing sample was made of blood buffy coat. The receptor set was obtained from a woman aged 18-70 years with a cervical HPV16 infection that either progressed to CIN3+ or cleared (not recorded which).

A remark on this clone: The sequenced fragment ends 3 residues before the CDR3 boundary, so the rest is inferred from the germline J gene. The V gene is TRBV13, the J gene TRBJ2-1; 9 bases line up with TRBD2. This CDR3 spans 16 amino acids. CDR1 is PRHDT and CDR2 is FYEKMQ in the germline V gene (reference sequence). Unmatched junction bases numbered 12, after V lost 4 bases and J lost 8 bases. The CDR3 protein is CASSSSRAGGPHEQFF. The DNA read from the CDR3 is TGTGCCAGCAGCTCGTCTAGGGCGGGAGGGCCACATGAG.

About this clone itself: The CDR3 end is not reached by the read, which stops 3 residues before it; the germline J gene fills it in. The chain recombines TRBV20-1 with TRBJ1-1, with 7 bases fitting TRBD1. CDR3 length equals 12 residues. Unmatched junction bases numbered 5, after V lost 5 bases and J lost 5 bases. Germline CDR1 DFQATT, CDR2 SNEGSKA (reference sequence). CDR3 protein: CSAPGGETEAFF. The CDR3 DNA, read in part, is TGCAGTGCTCCAGGGGGAGAGACTGAA.

On this clone: The read is 3 residues too short to cover the CDR3 end, so that end is filled in from the germline J gene. This chain connects TRBV18 to TRBJ1-5, with TRBD1 as a possible D gene (5 bases). CDR1 and CDR2 from the germline V gene are KGHSH and LQKENI. This CDR3 region has 13 residues. The V gene lost 2 bases and the J gene lost 6 bases, with 8 bases spanning the gap. CDR3 region: CASSPSGSQPQHF. The DNA read from the CDR3 is TGTGCCAGCTCACCATCAGGGAGTCAGCCC.

Points on this clone: The CDR3 end falls 3 residues outside the read, so it is completed with the germline J gene. This chain uses TRBV19 with TRBJ2-1; tentatively, D is TRBD1 (6 bases). The CDR3 runs to 12 residues. CDR1 and CDR2 (germline): LNHDA, SQIVND (reference sequence). Trimming removed 10 bases from V and 6 bases from J, with 13 bases in between. This CDR3 reads CATLDRRNEQFF. CDR3 bases read: TGTGCCACCTTGGACAGACGCAATGAG.

As regards this clone: The sequenced fragment ends 3 residues before the CDR3 boundary, so the rest is inferred from the germline J gene. The V and J genes are TRBV12-5 and TRBJ2-1; 12 nucleotides align to TRBD2. Germline CDR1 is LGHNT and CDR2 is FRNRAP. This CDR3 is built from 21 residues. With V trimmed by 6 bases and J by 7 bases, 25 bases remained unmatched. The covered CDR3 bases are TGTGCTAGTGGCCTAATTTTTCCTAGCGGGAGGGCCGAGAAGGAACGGAATGAG. Its translation: CASGLIFPSGRAEKERNE. The full CDR3 protein is CASGLIFPSGRAEKERNEQFF. Using reference TRBV12-5 and TRBJ2-1 for the parts outside the CDR3, the full variable domain is DARVTQTPRHKVTEMGQEVTMRCQPILGHNTVFWYRQTMMQGLELLAYFRNRAPLDDSGMPKDRFSAEMPDATLATLKIQPSEPRDSAVYFCASGLIFPSGRAEKERNEQFFGPGTRLTVL.